This TCR beta chain was identified in a study of low-dose radiotherapy and immunotherapy resistance in tumors. In the study overall: It was 1 Gy per fraction every two weeks that Cohort 2 received, adding up to 13 Gy over 26 weeks. Administration of intravenous cyclophosphamide at 200 mg/m2 took place every two weeks, one day before radiation and immunotherapy. Once cycle 1 day 1 began, patients took oral aspirin 300 mg daily for four cycles.

The sample holds one count of this clonotype. Primers targeting TRAV and TRBV primed first-strand cDNA, covering alpha and beta chains. A constant-region primer paired with the V-primer adapter amplified TCRs over around 18 PCR cycles. TCRdb re-derived calls from the reads in MiXCR, one entry per CDR3 protein. The sample has 8,500 to 10,000 distinct CDR3 sequences, over 35% seen once. J gave up 1 base and V 4 bases, and 6 bases lay outside the gene matches. Germline values: CDR1 SEHNR, CDR2 FQNEAQ (reference sequence). This CDR3 has 16 amino acids. The V call is TRBV7-9, the J call TRBJ2-5; 10 nucleotides align to TRBD2. This TCR came from a human donor with advanced metastatic prostate, ovarian, gallbladder or colorectal cancer (not recorded which). This table probably holds off-target reads from a library built for another chain. The CDR3 nucleotides are TGTGCCAGCAGCTGGGGGGCTAGCGGGGGCCAAGAGACCCAGTACTTC. This gives the protein CASSWGASGGQETQYF.